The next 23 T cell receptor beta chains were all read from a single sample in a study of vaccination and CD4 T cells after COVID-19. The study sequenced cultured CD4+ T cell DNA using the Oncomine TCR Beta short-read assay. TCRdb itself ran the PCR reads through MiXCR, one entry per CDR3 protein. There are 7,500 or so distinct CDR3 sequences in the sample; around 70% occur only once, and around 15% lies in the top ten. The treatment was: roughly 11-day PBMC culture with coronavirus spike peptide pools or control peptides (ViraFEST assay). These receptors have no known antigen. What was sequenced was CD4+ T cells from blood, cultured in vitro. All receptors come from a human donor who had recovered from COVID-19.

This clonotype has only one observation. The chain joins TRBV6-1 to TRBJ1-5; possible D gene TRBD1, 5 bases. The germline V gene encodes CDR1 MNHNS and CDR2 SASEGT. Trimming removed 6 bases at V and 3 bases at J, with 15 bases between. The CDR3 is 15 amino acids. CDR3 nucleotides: TGTGCCAGCAGCCCAGGGTCGGGCGTCAATCAGCCCCAGCATTTT. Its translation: CASSPGSGVNQPQHF.

The CDR3 region is CASTRQGVGDGNQPQHF. In nucleotides, the CDR3 is TGTGCCAGCACCCGACAGGGGGTTGGGGATGGCAATCAGCCCCAGCATTTT. The chain has TRBV6-1 and TRBJ1-5, with TRBD1 matching over 9 bases. Germline values: CDR1 MNHNS, CDR2 SASEGT. The V gene end was trimmed by 7 bases and the J gene end by 2 bases; junction bases not matched to a gene: 12. CDR3 length: 17 amino acids.

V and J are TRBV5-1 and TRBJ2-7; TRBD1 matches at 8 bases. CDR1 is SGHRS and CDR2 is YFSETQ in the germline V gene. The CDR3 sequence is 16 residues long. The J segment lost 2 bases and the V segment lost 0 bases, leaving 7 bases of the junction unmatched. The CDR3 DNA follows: TGCGCCAGCAGCTTGGCCGCCGGGACAGGAGCCTACGAGCAGTACTTC. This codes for CASSLAAGTGAYEQYF.

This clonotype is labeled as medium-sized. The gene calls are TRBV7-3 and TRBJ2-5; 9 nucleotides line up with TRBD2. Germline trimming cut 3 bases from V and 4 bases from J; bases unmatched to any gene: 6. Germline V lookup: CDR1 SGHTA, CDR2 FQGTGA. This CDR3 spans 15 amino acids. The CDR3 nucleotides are TGTGCCAGCAGCTTGTTAGCGGGAGTGGGAGAGACCCAGTACTTC. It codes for CASSLLAGVGETQYF.

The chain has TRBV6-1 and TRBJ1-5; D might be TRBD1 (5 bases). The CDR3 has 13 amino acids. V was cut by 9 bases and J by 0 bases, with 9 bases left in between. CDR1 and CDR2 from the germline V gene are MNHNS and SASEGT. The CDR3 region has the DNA TGTGCCAGTTTTGGGGGTAGCAATCAGCCCCAGCATTTT. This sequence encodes CASFGGSNQPQHF.

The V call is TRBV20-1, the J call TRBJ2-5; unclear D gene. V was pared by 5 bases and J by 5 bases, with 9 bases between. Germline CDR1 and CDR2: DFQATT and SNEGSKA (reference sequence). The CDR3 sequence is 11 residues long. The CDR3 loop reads CSAVWGETQYF. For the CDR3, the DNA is TGCAGTGCTGTTTGGGGTGAGACCCAGTACTTC.

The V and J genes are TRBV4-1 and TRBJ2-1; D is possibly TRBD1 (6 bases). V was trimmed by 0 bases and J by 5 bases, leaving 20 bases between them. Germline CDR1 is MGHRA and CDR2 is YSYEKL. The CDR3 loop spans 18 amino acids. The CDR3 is CASSQDEGGQTVHNEQFF. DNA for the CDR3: TGCGCCAGCAGCCAAGATGAAGGAGGACAGACGGTCCACAATGAGCAGTTCTTC.

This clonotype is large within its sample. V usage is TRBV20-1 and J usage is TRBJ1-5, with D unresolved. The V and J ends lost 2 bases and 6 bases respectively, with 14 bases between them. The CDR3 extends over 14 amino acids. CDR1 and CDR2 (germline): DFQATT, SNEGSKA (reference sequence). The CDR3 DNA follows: TGCAGTGCTAGACTCCCTGGTAGGGCTCAGCCCCAGCATTTT. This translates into CSARLPGRAQPQHF.

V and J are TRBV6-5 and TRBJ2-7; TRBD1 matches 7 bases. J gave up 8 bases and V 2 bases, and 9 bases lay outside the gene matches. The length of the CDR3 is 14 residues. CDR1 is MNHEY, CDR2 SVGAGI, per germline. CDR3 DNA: TGTGCCAGCAGTTACGAAGGGACAGTAAGGCAGCAGTACTTC. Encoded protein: CASSYEGTVRQQYF.

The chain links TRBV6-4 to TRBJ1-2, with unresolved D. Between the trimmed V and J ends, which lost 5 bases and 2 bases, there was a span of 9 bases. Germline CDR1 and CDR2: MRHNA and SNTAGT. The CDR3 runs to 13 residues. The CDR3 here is CASSPGGNYGYTF. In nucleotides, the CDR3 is TGTGCCAGCAGTCCCGGAGGGAACTATGGCTACACCTTC.

The chain's CDR3 is CANGADTQYF. The CDR3 nucleotides are TGTGCCAACGGGGCAGATACGCAGTATTTT. The genes are TRBV11-2 and TRBJ2-3, with D maybe TRBD2 (5 bases). The germline V gene has CDR1 SGHAT and CDR2 FQNNGV. The CDR3 contains 10 residues. Trimming took 10 bases from V and 4 from J, leaving 6 bases between them. Using reference TRBV11-2 and TRBJ2-3 for the parts outside the CDR3, the full variable domain is EAGVAQSPRYKIIEKRQSVAFWCNPISGHATLYWYQQILGQGPKLLIQFQNNGVVDDSQLPKDRFSAERLKGVDSTLKIQPAKLEDSAVYLCANGADTQYFGPGTRLTVL.

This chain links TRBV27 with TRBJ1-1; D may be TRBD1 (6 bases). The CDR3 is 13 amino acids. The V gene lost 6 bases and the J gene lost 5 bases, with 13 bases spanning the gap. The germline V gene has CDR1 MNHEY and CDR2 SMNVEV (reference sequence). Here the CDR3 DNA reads TGTGCCAGCAGGGAACAGGGTTGGACTGAAGCTTTCTTT. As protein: CASREQGWTEAFF.

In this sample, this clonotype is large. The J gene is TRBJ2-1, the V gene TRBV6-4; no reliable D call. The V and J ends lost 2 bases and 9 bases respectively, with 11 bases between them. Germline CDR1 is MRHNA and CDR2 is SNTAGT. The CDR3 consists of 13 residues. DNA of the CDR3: TGTGCCAGCAGTGACAGTAGACTCAGTGAGCAGTTCTTC. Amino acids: CASSDSRLSEQFF.

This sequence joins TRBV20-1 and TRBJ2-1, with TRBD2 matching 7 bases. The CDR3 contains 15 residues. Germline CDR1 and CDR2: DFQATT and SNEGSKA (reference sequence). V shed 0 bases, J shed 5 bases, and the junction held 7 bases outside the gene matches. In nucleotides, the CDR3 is TGCAGTGCTAGAGATGGGGGGAGGGCGGACAATGAGCAGTTCTTC. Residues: CSARDGGRADNEQFF.

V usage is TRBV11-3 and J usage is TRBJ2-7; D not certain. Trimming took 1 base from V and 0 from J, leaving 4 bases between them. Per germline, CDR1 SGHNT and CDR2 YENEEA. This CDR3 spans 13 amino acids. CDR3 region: CASSLGSSYEQYF. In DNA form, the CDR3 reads TGTGCCAGCAGCTTAGGGTCCTCCTACGAGCAGTACTTC.

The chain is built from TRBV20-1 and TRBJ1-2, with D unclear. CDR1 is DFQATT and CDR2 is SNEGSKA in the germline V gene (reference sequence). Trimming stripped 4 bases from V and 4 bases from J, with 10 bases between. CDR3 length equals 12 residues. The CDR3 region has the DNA TGCAGTGCTACCCCTAACATCTATGGCTACACCTTC. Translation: CSATPNIYGYTF.

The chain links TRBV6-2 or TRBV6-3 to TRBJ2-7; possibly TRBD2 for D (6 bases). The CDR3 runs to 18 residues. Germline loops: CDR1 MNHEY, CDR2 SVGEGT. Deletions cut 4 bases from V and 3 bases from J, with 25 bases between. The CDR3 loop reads CASSFILLTGREDYEQYF. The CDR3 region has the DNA TGTGCCAGCAGTTTTATTCTCCTTACGGGCAGGGAGGACTACGAGCAGTACTTC.

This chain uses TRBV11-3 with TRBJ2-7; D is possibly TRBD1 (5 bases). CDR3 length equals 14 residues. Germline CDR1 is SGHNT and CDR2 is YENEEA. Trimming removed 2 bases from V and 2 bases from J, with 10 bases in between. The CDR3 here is CASSLNPGPYEQYF. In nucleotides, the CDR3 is TGTGCCAGCAGCTTAAATCCAGGGCCCTACGAGCAGTACTTC.

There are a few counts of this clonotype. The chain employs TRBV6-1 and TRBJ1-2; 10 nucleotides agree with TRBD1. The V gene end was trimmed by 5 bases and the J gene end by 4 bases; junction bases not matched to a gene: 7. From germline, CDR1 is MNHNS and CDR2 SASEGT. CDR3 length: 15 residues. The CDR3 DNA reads TGTGCCAGCAGTCTACAGGGGACAGGGGTCTATGGCTACACCTTC. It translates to CASSLQGTGVYGYTF.

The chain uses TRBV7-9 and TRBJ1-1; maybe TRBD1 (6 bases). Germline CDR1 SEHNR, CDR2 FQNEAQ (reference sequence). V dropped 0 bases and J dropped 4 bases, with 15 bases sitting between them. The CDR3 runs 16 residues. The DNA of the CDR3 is TGTGCCAGCAGCTTAGCCTTCAACAGGGCTAGCACTGAAGCTTTCTTT. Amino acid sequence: CASSLAFNRASTEAFF.

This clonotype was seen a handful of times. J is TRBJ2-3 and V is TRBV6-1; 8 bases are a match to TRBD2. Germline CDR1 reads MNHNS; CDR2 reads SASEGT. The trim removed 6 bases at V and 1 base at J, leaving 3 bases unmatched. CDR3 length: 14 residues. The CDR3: CASSKLAGTDTQYF. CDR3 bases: TGTGCCAGCAGCAAACTAGCGGGCACAGATACGCAGTATTTT.

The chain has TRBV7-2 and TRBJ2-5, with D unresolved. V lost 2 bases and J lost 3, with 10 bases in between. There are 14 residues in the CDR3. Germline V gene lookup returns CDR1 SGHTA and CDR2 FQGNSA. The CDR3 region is CASSLRTVKETQYF. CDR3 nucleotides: TGTGCCAGCAGCTTACGAACGGTCAAAGAGACCCAGTACTTC.

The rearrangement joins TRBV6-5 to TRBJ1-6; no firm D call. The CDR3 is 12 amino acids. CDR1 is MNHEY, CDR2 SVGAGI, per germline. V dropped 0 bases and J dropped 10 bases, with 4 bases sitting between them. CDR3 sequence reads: CASSYSESPLHF. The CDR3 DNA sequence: TGTGCCAGCAGTTACTCAGAATCACCCCTCCACTTT.